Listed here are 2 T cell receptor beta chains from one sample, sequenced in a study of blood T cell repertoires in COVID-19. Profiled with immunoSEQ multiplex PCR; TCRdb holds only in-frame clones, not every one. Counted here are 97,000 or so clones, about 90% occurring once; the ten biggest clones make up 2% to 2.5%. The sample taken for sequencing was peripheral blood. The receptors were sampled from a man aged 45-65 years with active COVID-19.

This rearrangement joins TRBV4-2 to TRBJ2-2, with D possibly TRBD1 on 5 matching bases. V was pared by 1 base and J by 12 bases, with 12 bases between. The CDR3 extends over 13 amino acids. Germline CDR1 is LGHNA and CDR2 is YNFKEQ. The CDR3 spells CASSQVGQGQLFF. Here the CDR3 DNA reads TGTGCCAGCAGCCAAGTGGGCCAGGGCCAGCTGTTTTTT.

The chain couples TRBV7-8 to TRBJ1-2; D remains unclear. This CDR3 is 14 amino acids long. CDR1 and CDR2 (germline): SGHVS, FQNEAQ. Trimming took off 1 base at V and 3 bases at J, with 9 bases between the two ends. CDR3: CASSLGGFHYGYTF. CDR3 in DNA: TGTGCCAGCAGCTTAGGAGGTTTTCACTATGGCTACACCTTC.